These T cell receptor beta chains were read from a single sample in a study of blood T cells in healthy people across ages. TCRdb called the 5' RACE reads again in MiXCR, with one record for every CDR3 protein. The table has 850,000 to 1,000,000 distinct CDR3 sequences, about 44% seen once. Sequencing was performed on blood. All receptors derive from a man in his thirties or forties in good health. Both conserved end residues are part of each CDR3. A D gene is named only where the DNA matches it firmly. Only part of the rows carry a size: once, few, many, or a class if the clone is expanded.

clone_size | d_call | j_call | v_call | cdr3_aa | cdr3_nt
NA | TRBD1 | TRBJ1-2 | TRBV29-1 | CSGETGGYGYTF | TGCAGCGGGGAGACAGGGGGCTATGGCTACACCTTC
NA | NA | TRBJ2-1 | TRBV7-2 | CASSSGPDNEQFF | TGTGCCAGCAGCTCTGGACCGGACAATGAGCAGTTCTTC
few | NA | TRBJ1-4 | TRBV5-1 | CASSLGGSANEKLFF | TGCGCCAGCAGCTTGGGGGGATCGGCTAATGAAAAACTGTTTTTT
few | TRBD2 | TRBJ2-5 | TRBV7-2 | CASSYGLAGEETQYF | TGTGCCAGCAGCTACGGACTAGCGGGGGAAGAGACCCAGTACTTC
few | NA | TRBJ1-4 | TRBV29-1 | CSVADRATNEKLFF | TGCAGCGTCGCCGACAGAGCAACTAATGAAAAACTGTTTTTT
NA | NA | TRBJ2-2 | TRBV4-2 | CASSQDVGAPGELFF | TGTGCCAGCAGCCAAGATGTGGGGGCGCCCGGGGAGCTGTTTTTT
NA | NA | TRBJ1-5 | TRBV7-8 | CASSLVPGSREDQPQHF | TGTGCCAGCAGCTTAGTACCAGGGTCGCGAGAAGATCAGCCCCAGCATTTT
few | TRBD2 | TRBJ2-1 | TRBV7-8 | CASSLEASGGVNEQFF | TGTGCCAGCAGCTTAGAAGCTAGCGGGGGGGTCAATGAGCAGTTCTTC
few | TRBD2 | TRBJ2-3 | TRBV20-1 | CSASRLAGGTDTQYF | TGCAGTGCTAGTAGGCTAGCGGGGGGCACAGATACGCAGTATTTT
many | NA | TRBJ1-2 | TRBV29-1 | CSVGPLGTYGYTF | TGCAGCGTTGGTCCCCTGGGCACCTATGGCTACACCTTC
once | NA | TRBJ1-6 | TRBV12-3/TRBV12-4 | CASSPRGSYNSPLHF | TGTGCCAGCAGTCCCCGGGGCTCCTATAATTCACCCCTCCACTTT
NA | NA | TRBJ2-3 | TRBV25-1 | CASSEYRTDTQYF | TGTGCCAGCAGTGAATACCGGACAGATACGCAGTATTTT
NA | NA | TRBJ2-5 | TRBV4-3 | CASSQVFNSEGNEQYF | TGCGCCAGCAGCCAAGTATTCAACTCTGAGGGCAATGAGCAGTACTTC